Below are 32 T cell receptor beta chains sequenced from a single sample in a study of human T cells and chemical hapten exposure. Regarding time point: patch test 2, 6 weeks after DPC sensitization. This sample's treatment: therapeutic diphenylcyclopropenone sensitization with weekly scalp DPC. TCRdb passed the RACE reads through MiXCR, listing each CDR3 protein once. The sample has tens of thousands of distinct CDR3 sequences, 5% to 8.5% seen once. Sequenced here: whole blood, sampled in connection with sensitization to the hapten diphenylcyclopropenone (DPC). These receptor sequences come from a woman aged 30 to 39 with alopecia areata. Some clones in this sample may be carry-over from other donors' samples.

This clonotype was found many times. The chain combines TRBV10-2 with TRBJ1-4; unclear D gene. The CDR3 is 15 amino acids. The germline gives CDR1 WSHSY, CDR2 SAAADI. Trimming took off 3 bases at V and 5 bases at J, with 13 bases between the two ends. The CDR3 DNA reads TGCGCCAGCAGTGAAGTATTCGGAGGGAATGAAAAACTGTTTTTT. Encoded protein: CASSEVFGGNEKLFF.

Points on this clonotype: This may be a read error, as it is one base from a much larger clone. The chain employs TRBV25-1 and TRBJ2-7; 7 nucleotides match TRBD2. CDR1 and CDR2 from the germline V gene are MGHDK and SYGVNS. With V trimmed by 3 bases and J by 12 bases, 14 bases remained unmatched. The CDR3 contains 14 residues. The CDR3 region has the DNA TGTGCCAGCAGTGATACTAGCGAGGGGACCCGTACGTACTTC. Protein: CASSDTSEGTRTYF.

The chain combines TRBV4-2 with TRBJ2-7; TRBD1 matches at 11 bases. CDR3 length: 17 residues. The V segment lost 0 bases and the J segment 7 bases; nucleotides outside the gene matches: 11. CDR1 is LGHNA, CDR2 YNFKEQ, per germline. Written as DNA, the CDR3 is TGTGCCAGCAGCCAAGATCAAATTTGGGACAGGGGGAATGAGCAGTACTTC. Translation: CASSQDQIWDRGNEQYF.

In this sample, this clonotype turned up many times. The chain is built from TRBV6-1 and TRBJ2-3; D is uncertain. V lost 4 bases and J 1 base, leaving 12 bases between the germline ends. CDR1 is MNHNS and CDR2 is SASEGT in the germline V gene. The CDR3 spans 15 residues. The chain's CDR3 is CASSGHTAGTDTQYF. CDR3 bases: TGTGCCAGCAGTGGACATACCGCGGGCACAGATACGCAGTATTTT.

This clonotype was seen repeatedly, ten times or more. The rearrangement joins TRBV12-3 or TRBV12-4 to TRBJ2-7; 9 bases line up with TRBD2. J lost 6 bases, V lost 6 bases, and 9 bases had no gene match. The CDR3 sequence is 14 residues long. The chain's CDR3 is CASSRSGGSPEQYF. Here the CDR3 DNA reads TGTGCCAGCAGCCGTAGCGGGGGTTCCCCCGAGCAGTACTTC.

This clonotype occurred many times. CDR3 nucleotide sequence: TGTGCCAGCAGCTCAACCGGAGGGGCAGATACGCAGTATTTT. Translated, it gives CASSSTGGADTQYF. This chain uses TRBV7-8 with TRBJ2-3; a possible D gene is TRBD2 (6 bases). Germline V gene data show CDR1 as SGHVS and CDR2 as FQNEAQ. The CDR3 has 14 residues. Trimming took off 4 bases at V and 4 bases at J, with 12 bases between the two ends.

The CDR3 here is CASSLTSGGSGEQFF. Written as DNA, the CDR3 is TGCGCCAGCAGCTTGACTAGCGGGGGTTCGGGTGAGCAGTTCTTC. The chain joins TRBV5-1 to TRBJ2-1; 11 nucleotides agree with TRBD2. CDR3 length: 15 residues. The germline CDR1 and CDR2 sequences are SGHRS and YFSETQ. V lost 1 base, J lost 9 bases, and 6 bases stayed unmatched. The variable domain in full, with the rest retrieved from reference TRBV5-1 and TRBJ2-1, is KAGVTQTPRYLIKTRGQQVTLSCSPISGHRSVSWYQQTPGQGLQFLFEYFSETQRNKGNFPGRFSGRQFSNSRSEMNVSTLELGDSALYLCASSLTSGGSGEQFFGPGTRLTVL.

The chain joins TRBV18 to TRBJ1-5; no clear D gene. The V end was cut by 2 bases, the J end by 6 bases, with 5 bases between. The CDR3 is 12 amino acids. CDR1 is KGHSH and CDR2 is LQKENI in the germline V gene. For the CDR3, the DNA is TGTGCCAGCTCACCAACCCCTCAGCCCCAGCATTTT. Protein sequence: CASSPTPQPQHF.

This chain links TRBV6-5 with TRBJ1-2; no reliable D call. Trimming took off 5 bases at V and 8 bases at J, with 12 bases between the two ends. CDR1 and CDR2 from the germline V gene are MNHEY and SVGAGI. The CDR3 spans 12 residues. The CDR3 DNA follows: TGTGCCAGCAGTCCCGGACGAACCGGCTACACCTTC. It is translated as CASSPGRTGYTF.

The table lists this clonotype with many counts. The chain links TRBV3-1 to TRBJ1-1; perhaps TRBD1 as D (5 bases). The CDR3 runs 15 residues. The germline V gene encodes CDR1 LGHDT and CDR2 YNNKEL (reference sequence). V was pared by 1 base and J by 1 base, with 10 bases between. The CDR3 is CASSQAPTENTEAFF. The CDR3 bases are TGTGCCAGCAGCCAAGCTCCGACAGAGAACACTGAAGCTTTCTTT.

This clonotype was seen repeatedly, ten times or more. The CDR3 nucleotides are TGTGCCAGCAGCCAAGAAGGGCAGCCCAGCGTATACTTC. This codes for CASSQEGQPSVYF. The genes are TRBV3-1 and TRBJ2-5; D unresolved. V lost 0 bases to trimming and J lost 14 bases, with 16 bases between them. The germline V gene encodes CDR1 LGHDT and CDR2 YNNKEL (reference sequence). The CDR3 contains 13 residues.

This clonotype has more than one count but fewer than ten. J is TRBJ1-4 and V is TRBV10-3; 9 positions match TRBD1. Germline V gives CDR1 ENHRY, CDR2 SYGVKD. The CDR3 length is 17 residues. V dropped 5 bases and J dropped 3; count of bases not matched to a gene: 10. The CDR3 reads CAISPGTGRESNEKLFF. The CDR3 DNA is TGTGCCATCAGTCCCGGGACAGGGAGGGAGTCTAATGAAAAACTGTTTTTT.

This clonotype was observed many times. The J gene is TRBJ1-2, the V gene TRBV20-1; TRBD1 might be the D (6 bases). This CDR3 contains 12 residues. Germline values: CDR1 DFQATT, CDR2 SNEGSKA (reference sequence). Trimming stripped 0 bases from V and 9 bases from J, with 11 bases between. The CDR3 loop is CSARDRRGSYTF. In DNA, the CDR3 is TGCAGTGCTAGAGATCGGAGGGGGAGCTACACCTTC.

This clonotype was observed at least ten times. The rearrangement joins TRBV5-6 to TRBJ1-6; no clear D gene. V lost 4 bases and J 0 bases, leaving 11 bases between the germline ends. Germline CDR1 reads SGHDT; CDR2 reads YYEEEE. The CDR3 has 16 residues. CDR3 region: CASSPDGSSYNSPLHF. The CDR3 nucleotides read TGTGCCAGCAGCCCGGACGGCAGCTCCTATAATTCACCCCTCCACTTT. The variable domain in full, with the rest retrieved from reference TRBV5-6 and TRBJ1-6, is DAGVTQSPTHLIKTRGQQVTLRCSPKSGHDTVSWYQQALGQGPQFIFQYYEEEERQRGNFPDRFSGHQFPNYSSELNVNALLLGDSALYLCASSPDGSSYNSPLHFGNGTRLTVT.

This clonotype was observed at least ten times. V and J are TRBV29-1 and TRBJ2-3; TRBD2 matches at 7 bases. CDR1 and CDR2 from the germline V gene are SQVTM and ANQGSEA. V lost 4 bases and J lost 4; bases outside the gene matches: 8. The CDR3 is 14 residues long. The CDR3 reads CSVVWTRGSDTQYF. The CDR3 region has the DNA TGCAGCGTTGTATGGACTAGAGGATCAGATACGCAGTATTTT.

In this sample, this clonotype turned up many times. The chain links TRBV2 to TRBJ2-7; D not resolved. The V gene lost 2 bases and the J gene lost 10 bases, with 12 bases spanning the gap. In germline, CDR1 is SNHLY, CDR2 FYNNEI. CDR3 length equals 12 residues. CDR3 coding DNA: TGTGCCAGCAGTGAATATGTTGGGGAACAGTACTTC. The encoded protein is CASSEYVGEQYF.

This clonotype was seen repeatedly, ten times or more. This sequence joins TRBV5-1 and TRBJ2-1; 7 bases align to TRBD1. The CDR3 is made up of 17 amino acids. CDR1 is SGHRS, CDR2 YFSETQ, per germline. Unmatched junction bases numbered 14, after V lost 8 bases and J lost 0 bases. CDR3 in amino acids: CASRTGASYSSYNEQFF. CDR3 sequence (DNA): TGCGCCAGTCGGACAGGCGCCTCATACAGCTCCTACAATGAGCAGTTCTTC.

This clonotype was counted only a few times. CDR3 loop: CSARDPMGLRTDTQYF. CDR3 in DNA: TGCAGTGCTAGAGATCCGATGGGACTACGAACAGATACGCAGTATTTT. The V and J genes are TRBV20-1 and TRBJ2-3; 7 bases fit TRBD2. The CDR3 is 16 residues long. CDR1 is DFQATT, CDR2 SNEGSKA, per germline (reference sequence). V was clipped by 0 bases and J by 3 bases; unmatched bases: 9.

This clonotype was observed many times. The J gene is TRBJ1-5, the V gene TRBV6-2 or TRBV6-3, with D uncertain. Trimming removed 0 bases at V and 11 bases at J, with 14 bases between. CDR3 length: 14 residues. Germline CDR1 MNHEY, CDR2 SVGEGT. The CDR3 loop is CASSYSSGPQSQHF. CDR3 sequence (DNA): TGTGCCAGCAGTTACTCGTCGGGTCCCCAGTCCCAGCATTTT.

The table lists this clonotype with many counts. The gene calls are TRBV12-3 or TRBV12-4 and TRBJ2-6; unclear D gene. CDR3 length: 14 amino acids. V was trimmed by 8 bases and J by 4 bases, leaving 12 bases between them. The CDR3 is CASATGAGANVLTF. CDR3 nucleotide sequence: TGTGCCAGCGCTACGGGCGCGGGGGCCAACGTCCTGACTTTC.

This clonotype was counted at least ten times. V is TRBV7-9 and J is TRBJ2-1, with unresolved D. This CDR3 is built from 12 residues. Trimming took 2 bases from V and 8 from J, leaving 7 bases between them. Germline V lookup: CDR1 SEHNR, CDR2 FQNEAQ (reference sequence). The CDR3 DNA reads as TGTGCCAGCAGCTTACGCGAGGATGAGCAGTTCTTC. It is translated as CASSLREDEQFF.

Concerning this clonotype: Given a much more abundant clone one base away, this may be a read error. CDR3 sequence reads: CACGTGDEKQFF. CDR3 coding DNA: TGTGCCTGCGGGACAGGAGATGAAAAACAGTTTTTT. The chain recombines TRBV30 with TRBJ1-4; 8 bases are a match to TRBD1. Germline values: CDR1 GTSNPN, CDR2 SVGIG (reference sequence). This CDR3 is 12 amino acids long.

This CDR3 reads CASSPSRRSGVWHNEQFF. The CDR3 DNA follows: TGTGCCAGCAGTCCCTCCCGGAGGTCCGGGGTATGGCACAATGAGCAGTTCTTC. The rearrangement links TRBV6-5 to TRBJ2-1, with D tentatively TRBD2 (5 bases). The CDR3 consists of 18 residues. Germline values: CDR1 MNHEY, CDR2 SVGAGI. Between the trimmed V and J ends, which lost 5 bases and 5 bases, there was a span of 25 bases.

Only one count was recorded for this clonotype. The J gene is TRBJ1-2, the V gene TRBV21-1; the table's D call, TRBD1, was not checked against the DNA. TRBV21-1 constitutes a pseudogene. The CDR3 is made up of 17 amino acids. CDR3: CASSIPPPTGIHYGYTF. As DNA, the CDR3 is TGTGCCAGCAGCATCCCCCCCCCGACAGGAATACACTATGGCTACACCTTC.

The V gene is TRBV10-3, the J gene TRBJ2-2; 9 bases align to TRBD1. The trim removed 10 bases at V and 2 bases at J, leaving 8 bases unmatched. The CDR3 spans 15 residues. Per the germline V gene, CDR1 is ENHRY and CDR2 is SYGVKD. For the CDR3, the DNA is TGTGCCACGCAGGACAGGGGCGTTAACACCGGGGAGCTGTTTTTT. This codes for CATQDRGVNTGELFF.

V is TRBV29-1 and J is TRBJ1-2; TRBD1 matches 7 bases. This CDR3 has 12 residues. Germline V gene sequence: CDR1 SQVTM, CDR2 ANQGSEA. V dropped 6 bases and J dropped 7; count of bases not matched to a gene: 8. Here the CDR3 reads CSVGGNRGGYTF. The CDR3 bases are TGCAGCGTCGGGGGAAACAGGGGTGGCTACACCTTC.

This clonotype was recorded many times. V gene TRBV5-1 combines with J gene TRBJ2-7; D may correspond to TRBD1 or TRBD2 (5 bases each). The CDR3 is 14 amino acids. CDR1 and CDR2 (germline): SGHRS, YFSETQ. Trimming removed 5 bases from V and 0 bases from J, with 12 bases in between. The CDR3 protein is CASRSGTDSYEQYF. The CDR3 DNA reads as TGCGCCAGCAGGTCCGGGACGGACTCCTACGAGCAGTACTTC.

This clonotype was seen repeatedly, ten times or more. The genes are TRBV12-3 or TRBV12-4 and TRBJ1-1, with a tentative D call TRBD1 (5 bases). This CDR3 spans 14 amino acids. Trimming removed 7 bases from V and 0 bases from J, with 12 bases in between. Here the CDR3 reads CASTKAGMNTEAFF. The DNA for the CDR3 is TGTGCCAGCACAAAGGCAGGGATGAACACTGAAGCTTTCTTT.

This clonotype was seen a handful of times. This chain links TRBV12-3 or TRBV12-4 with TRBJ2-3; either TRBD1 or TRBD2 may fit D (6 bases each). V lost 6 bases to trimming and J lost 2 bases, with 24 bases between them. This CDR3 contains 18 residues. The CDR3 spells CASSLKVDTWGATDTQYF. For the CDR3, the DNA is TGTGCCAGCAGCCTCAAAGTGGACACCTGGGGGGCCACAGATACGCAGTATTTT.

The chain combines TRBV6-1 with TRBJ1-4; no firm D call. Germline V lookup: CDR1 MNHNS, CDR2 SASEGT. Deletions cut 10 bases from V and 4 bases from J, with 16 bases between. The CDR3 sequence is 14 residues long. In DNA form, the CDR3 reads TGTGCCACAGAGGCTGGATGGGATAATGAAAAACTGTTTTTT. Amino acids: CATEAGWDNEKLFF.

The sample holds many counts of this clonotype. V usage is TRBV6-5 and J usage is TRBJ2-3; 9 nucleotides match TRBD1. The CDR3 runs 11 residues. J gave up 11 bases and V 7 bases, and 4 bases lay outside the gene matches. Per germline, CDR1 MNHEY and CDR2 SVGAGI. The CDR3 sequence: CASNTGGEQYF. CDR3 DNA sequence: TGTGCCAGCAACACAGGGGGCGAGCAGTATTTT.

This clonotype occurred a few times. The J gene is TRBJ1-3, the V gene TRBV20-1, with D perhaps matching TRBD1 (5 bases). This CDR3 spans 14 amino acids. Germline lookup yields CDR1 DFQATT and CDR2 SNEGSKA (reference sequence). Trimming left V 6 bases short and J 0 bases short, with 12 bases between. The CDR3 bases are TGCAGTGCCGTCGAGACAGTCTCTGGAAACACCATATATTTT. Residues: CSAVETVSGNTIYF.